This TCR beta chain appears in the sequencing data of a study of graft-versus-host responses after intestinal transplantation. This clone was observed a single time. Its antigen is undetermined. Overall study findings and caveats: Circulating GvH clone levels at their peak were associated with HvG declines (early post-transplant).

Sequencing was performed with immunoSEQ multiplex PCR; in TCRdb, only in-frame clones are kept and a portion is missing. Of about 130,000 clones listed, 85% to 95% were seen once; the top ten hold over 0.15%. This receptor was identified in a human donor who received an intestinal transplant. The sample consisted of unstimulated CD4+ T cells sorted from spleen or lymph node cells, taken before intestinal transplant.

CDR3 sequence (DNA): TGTGCCATCAGTGAGGACGGCTACTACGAGCAGTACTTC. Translating it yields CAISEDGYYEQYF. The chain combines TRBV10-3 with TRBJ2-7; D remains unclear. CDR1 is ENHRY and CDR2 is SYGVKD in the germline V gene. This CDR3 spans 13 amino acids. V was pared by 2 bases and J by 3 bases, with 8 bases between.